This TCR beta chain was sequenced for a study of beta chain features in type 1 diabetes. Findings and caveats of the study: Patients' naive, central memory and Treg TCRB repertoires seemed closer to one another than those of healthy donors. There was a moderate but significant shortening of TCRB CDR3s in all four CD4+ subsets of Type 1 diabetes patients.

The investigators reverse transcribed all of the isolated RNA, so they sequenced expressed TCRB transcripts. Using immunoSEQ multiplex PCR, the repertoire was profiled, and TCRdb retains in-frame clones only, with some absent. The sample includes 200,000 to 300,000 clones, over 12% seen only once; the top ten take about 0.024%. Note on this clone: Its antigen is not identified.

Sorting of CD4+ naive, central memory, regulatory and stem cell-like memory cells was performed via CD45RO/CCR7/CD25/CD127/CD95/CD27. Germline lookup yields CDR1 MNHEY and CDR2 SMNVEV (reference sequence). Trimming took off 2 bases at V and 4 bases at J, with 11 bases between the two ends. This CDR3 region has 14 residues. The sequenced sample was naive CD4+ T cells from blood. The rearrangement joins TRBV27 to TRBJ1-2; D is unclear. The clonotype comes from a woman aged 35 to 49 in good health. The CDR3 spells CASSLQGRGYGYTF. The CDR3 nucleotides are TGTGCCAGCAGTTTACAAGGACGGGGCTATGGCTACACCTTC.